A single T cell receptor beta chain is shown here with its context. What it binds is not known. This sample is drawn from a study of identical twins. Study-wide results and limits: Models predicted less out-of-frame TCR alpha sharing in monozygotic twins than was found.

The CDR3 runs to 16 residues. Trimming shortened V by 5 bases and J by 4 bases, and 21 bases separated the two germline ends. The germline V gene encodes CDR1 MDHEN and CDR2 SYDVKM. With template switching, a universal primer site was added, and the cDNA carried unique molecular identifiers. TCRdb analysed the 5' RACE reads with MiXCR anew, one entry per CDR3 protein. The data contain about 530,000 distinct CDR3 sequences, approximately 20% of them singletons. These records were also assigned to another study, of yellow fever vaccine responses in identical twins.

Sequenced sample: CD4+ T cells sorted from blood. The chain has TRBV28 and TRBJ2-7; TRBD1 might be the D (8 bases). The receptor was isolated from a woman between 18 and 30 years old in good health. The DNA of the CDR3 is TGTGCCAGCAGTCCACAGGGGGGGGACAGGCTGTACGAGCAGTACTTC. This codes for CASSPQGGDRLYEQYF.